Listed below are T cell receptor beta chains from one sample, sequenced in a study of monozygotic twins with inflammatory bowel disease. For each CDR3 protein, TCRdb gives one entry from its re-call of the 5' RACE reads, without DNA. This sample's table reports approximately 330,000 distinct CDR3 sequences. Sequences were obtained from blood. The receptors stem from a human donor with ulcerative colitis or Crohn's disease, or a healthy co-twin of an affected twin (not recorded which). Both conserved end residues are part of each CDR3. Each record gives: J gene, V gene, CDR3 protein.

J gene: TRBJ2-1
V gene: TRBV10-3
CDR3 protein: CAITGGQNEQFF

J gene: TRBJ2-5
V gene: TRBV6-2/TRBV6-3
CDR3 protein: CASRMTGKETQYF

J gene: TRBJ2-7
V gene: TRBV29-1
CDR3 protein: CSVGGTGTSEQYF

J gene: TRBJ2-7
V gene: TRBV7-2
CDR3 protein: CASSLLGTGYEQYF

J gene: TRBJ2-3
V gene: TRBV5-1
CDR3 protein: CASSLDLDTQYF

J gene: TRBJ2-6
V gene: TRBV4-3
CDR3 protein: CASSLGAPSGANVLTF

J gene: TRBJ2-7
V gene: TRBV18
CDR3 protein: CASTDRATYEQYF

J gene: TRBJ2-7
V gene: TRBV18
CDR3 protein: CASSFRYEQYF

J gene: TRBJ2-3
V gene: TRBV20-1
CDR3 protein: CSARLISGSVSDTQYF

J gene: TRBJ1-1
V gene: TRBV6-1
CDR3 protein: CASSELSTPKNTEAFF

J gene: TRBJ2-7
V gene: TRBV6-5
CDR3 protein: CASSLPRQGRSEQYF

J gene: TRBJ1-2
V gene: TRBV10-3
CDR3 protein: CAISDRDYGYTF

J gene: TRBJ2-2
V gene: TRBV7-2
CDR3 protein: CASSFQVGELFF

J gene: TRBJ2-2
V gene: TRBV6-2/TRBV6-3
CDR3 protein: CASRPTGQTTGELFF

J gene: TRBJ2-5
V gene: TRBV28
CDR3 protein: CASSFTDRGYQETQYF

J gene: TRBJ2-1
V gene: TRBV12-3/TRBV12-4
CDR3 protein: CASSPRRGDFNEQFF

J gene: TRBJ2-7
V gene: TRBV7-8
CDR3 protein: CASSRGSWYEQYF

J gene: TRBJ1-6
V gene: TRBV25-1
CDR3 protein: CASSETRQSSYNSPLHF

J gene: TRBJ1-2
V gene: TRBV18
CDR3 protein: CASSPTRDSDYGYTF

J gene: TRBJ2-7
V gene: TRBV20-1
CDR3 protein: CSAKTGPYEQYF

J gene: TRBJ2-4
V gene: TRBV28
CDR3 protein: CASSRNRGKAKNIQYF

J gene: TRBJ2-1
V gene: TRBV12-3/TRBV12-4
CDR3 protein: CASSFRAGFSYNEQFF

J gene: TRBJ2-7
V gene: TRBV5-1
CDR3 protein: CASSSHFEQYF

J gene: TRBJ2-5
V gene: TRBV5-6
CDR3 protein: CASSLTRGVETQYF

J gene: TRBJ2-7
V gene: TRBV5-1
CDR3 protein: CASSLTPGQMDEQYF

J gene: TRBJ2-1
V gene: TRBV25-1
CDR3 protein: CASSELGGSEQFF

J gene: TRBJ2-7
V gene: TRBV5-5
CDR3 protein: CASRTSATTYEQYF

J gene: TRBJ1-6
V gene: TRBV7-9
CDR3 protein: CASSPTTLLSPLHF

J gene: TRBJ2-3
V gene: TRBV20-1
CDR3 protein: CSARGPGSWGPTDTQYF